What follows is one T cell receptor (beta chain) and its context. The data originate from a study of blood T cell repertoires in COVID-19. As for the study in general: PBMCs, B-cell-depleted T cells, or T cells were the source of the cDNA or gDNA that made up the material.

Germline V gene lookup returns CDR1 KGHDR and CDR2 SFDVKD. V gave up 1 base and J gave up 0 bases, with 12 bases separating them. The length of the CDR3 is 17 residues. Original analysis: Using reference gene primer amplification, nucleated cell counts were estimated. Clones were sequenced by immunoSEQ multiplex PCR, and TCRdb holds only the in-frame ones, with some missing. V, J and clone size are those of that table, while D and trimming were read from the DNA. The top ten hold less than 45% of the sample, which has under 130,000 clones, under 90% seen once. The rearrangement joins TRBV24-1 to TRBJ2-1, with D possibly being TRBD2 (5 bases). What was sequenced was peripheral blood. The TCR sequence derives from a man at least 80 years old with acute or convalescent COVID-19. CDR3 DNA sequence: TGTGCCACCAGTGATTTTGGCAGACGGGGCTCCTACAATGAGCAGTTCTTC. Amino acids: CATSDFGRRGSYNEQFF.